This T cell receptor (beta chain) stems from a study of T cell responses to AZD1222 COVID-19 vaccine. Study outcomes and limitations: Vaccine-related CD4 TCRs covered spike, predominating at 160-218 and 743-854. In a largely white British group with more females than males, clonal diversity was possibly underestimated. Seropositive at baseline were only a handful of AZD1222 recipients.

Details on this clone: Its antigen is undetermined.

The V end was cut by 1 base, the J end by 3 bases, with 19 bases between. The germline V gene encodes CDR1 SGHRS and CDR2 YFSETQ. The CDR3 is made up of 17 amino acids. Sequencing was performed with immunoSEQ multiplex PCR; in TCRdb, only in-frame clones are kept and a portion is missing. The table records 96,000 or so clones, roughly nine tenths of them present only once. The origin of this receptor is an adult in good health. Sequences were derived from peripheral blood, sampled on day 0 of AZD1222 vaccination. The chain combines TRBV5-1 with TRBJ1-2, with D perhaps TRBD1 (5 bases). CDR3 in amino acids: CASSLSWERRDYYGYTF. The CDR3 coding sequence is TGCGCCAGCAGCTTGTCCTGGGAGCGCAGGGACTACTATGGCTACACCTTC.